A single sample is the source of the 30 T cell receptor beta chains below, sequenced in a study of tumor-infiltrating lymphocytes in oesophageal squamous cell carcinoma. TCRdb re-called the PCR reads with MiXCR, one entry per CDR3 protein. Of over 20,000 distinct CDR3 sequences listed, roughly two fifths are singletons. The sequenced material came from esophageal tumor tissue. Receptors were obtained from a male donor with esophageal squamous cell carcinoma.

This clonotype was counted ten times or more. The CDR3: CASSQIRDNEQFF. For the CDR3, the DNA is TGCGCCAGCAGCCAAATTAGGGACAATGAGCAGTTCTTC. The chain couples TRBV4-1 to TRBJ2-1, with D hard to call. CDR1 and CDR2 (germline): MGHRA, YSYEKL. The CDR3 spans 13 residues. Trimming removed 2 bases at V and 5 bases at J, with 7 bases between.

This clonotype has ten or more counts. A single base separates this from a much larger clone, so it may be a read error. The chain links TRBV6-1 to TRBJ2-7, with D perhaps matching TRBD2 (7 bases). Germline values: CDR1 MNHNS, CDR2 SASEGT. The CDR3 consists of 15 residues. V was shortened by 2 bases and J by 7 bases, with 18 bases between the two germline ends. Here the CDR3 reads CASSEWRGGYNEQYF. The CDR3 coding sequence is TGTGCCAGCAGTGAATGGAGGGGGGGATACAATGAGCAGTACTTC.

In this sample, this clonotype turned up a few times. The V call is TRBV19, the J call TRBJ2-3; D is perhaps TRBD1 (7 bases). The CDR3 spans 19 residues. The germline gives CDR1 LNHDA, CDR2 SQIVND (reference sequence). Deletions cut 3 bases from V and 14 bases from J, with 36 bases between. This CDR3 is CASSMRADREDGNTGELYF. CDR3 DNA sequence: TGTGCCAGTAGTATGCGGGCCGACAGGGAGGATGGAAACACCGGGGAGCTGTATTTT.

The chain combines TRBV6-6 with TRBJ2-6; 8 nucleotides match TRBD2. The better agreement between TRBJ2-7 and the DNA end casts doubt on the J call. CDR3 size: 17 residues. The germline CDR1 and CDR2 sequences are MNHNY and SVGAGI (reference sequence). CDR3 residues: CASSELLSAGGSYEQYF. CDR3 nucleotides: TGTGCCAGCAGTGAACTTCTATCTGCGGGAGGCTCCTACGAGCAGTACTTC.

Only a few counts were recorded for this clonotype. This rearrangement joins TRBV7-2 to TRBJ2-4, with a weak D call TRBD2 (5 bases). With the DNA end fitting TRBJ2-7 better, the J assignment may be wrong. The CDR3 runs to 14 residues. The germline CDR1 and CDR2 sequences are SGHTA and FQGNSA. The CDR3 DNA follows: TGTGCCAGCAGCTTGAGGGCAGTGACCTACGAGCAGTACTTC. It encodes CASSLRAVTYEQYF.

This clonotype was counted many times. CDR3 residues: CASNDRGNSPLHF. The CDR3 DNA is TGTGCCAGCAACGACAGGGGGAATTCACCCCTCCACTTT. The rearrangement joins TRBV6-1 to TRBJ1-6; 9 bases line up with TRBD1. The germline V gene encodes CDR1 MNHNS and CDR2 SASEGT. This CDR3 is built from 13 residues. Trimming cost V 7 bases and J 7 bases; bases outside gene matches: 2.

CDR3 residues: CASSAGLAGKNEQFF. DNA for the CDR3: TGTGCCAGCAGTGCGGGACTAGCGGGGAAAAATGAGCAGTTCTTC. V is TRBV6-2 or TRBV6-3 and J is TRBJ2-5, with 13 positions matching TRBD2. Gene TRBJ2-1 matches the end of the DNA better, so the J call may be wrong. This CDR3 has 15 amino acids. Germline V gene sequence: CDR1 MNHEY, CDR2 SVGEGT.

The V call is TRBV28, the J call TRBJ2-1; D remains unclear. Judging by the DNA end, TRBJ2-5 fits better; the J call may be wrong. The germline CDR1 and CDR2 sequences are MDHEN and SYDVKM. This CDR3 has 15 amino acids. The CDR3 here is CASRSDRSDQETQYF. The CDR3 nucleotides read TGTGCCAGCAGGTCGGACCGCTCGGACCAAGAGACCCAGTACTTC.

This chain joins TRBV5-1 and TRBJ2-3; 7 nucleotides line up with TRBD1. This CDR3 has 14 residues. Germline assignment: CDR1 SGHRS and CDR2 YFSETQ. The V segment lost 3 bases and the J segment 2 bases; nucleotides outside the gene matches: 3. This CDR3 reads CASSSGTATDTQYF. The CDR3 DNA sequence: TGCGCCAGCAGCTCCGGGACAGCCACAGATACGCAGTATTTT.

This clonotype was counted only a few times. The limits of the CDR3 on the DNA are not certain, so only TCRdb's listed CDR3 is given. The chain combines TRBV12-5 with TRBJ2-6; TRBD2, the D gene given by the table, was not confirmed from the DNA. Counting both end residues, the CDR3 totals 16 amino acids. Germline V gene data show CDR1 as LGHNT and CDR2 as FRNRAP. The CDR3: CASGSSAIPLWLHLRF.

This chain links TRBV15 with TRBJ1-1, with D hard to call. Trimming left V 0 bases short and J 3 bases short, with 5 bases between. The CDR3 extends over 13 amino acids. From germline, CDR1 is LNHNV and CDR2 YYDKDF (reference sequence). CDR3 coding DNA: TGTGCCACCAGCAGAGATTCGTACACTGAAGCTTTCTTT. Its protein product is CATSRDSYTEAFF.

V is TRBV7-3 and J is TRBJ2-5, with 10 bases fitting TRBD2. Germline values: CDR1 SGHTA, CDR2 FQGTGA. The CDR3 has 16 residues. V lost 5 bases and J lost 0; bases outside the gene matches: 6. This CDR3 reads CASSPSGGRDQETQYF. The CDR3 bases are TGTGCCAGCAGCCCTAGCGGGGGCCGTGACCAAGAGACCCAGTACTTC.

In the case of this clonotype: Lacking the conserved final phenylalanine or tryptophan, this CDR3 likely reflects a read error. Because the CDR3's place on the DNA is in doubt, the DNA is left out and the CDR3 is given as listed by TCRdb. This CDR3 is CASSYLGTGTNEQFFGP. This sequence joins TRBV6-2 or TRBV6-3 and TRBJ1-1; TRBD1 was called by the table and not checked on the DNA. Germline V lookup: CDR1 MNHEY, CDR2 SVGEGT. The CDR3 length equals 17 residues, ends included.

This clonotype was seen more than once but under ten times. The V and J genes are TRBV5-6 and TRBJ2-5, with D hard to call. This CDR3 is built from 12 residues. Trimming pared 2 bases from V and 5 bases from J, leaving 7 bases between. Looked up from germline, CDR1 is SGHDT and CDR2 is YYEEEE. CDR3 sequence reads: CASSFARETQYF. In nucleotides, the CDR3 is TGTGCCAGCAGCTTCGCCCGTGAGACCCAGTACTTC.

The table lists this clonotype with many counts. The chain has TRBV5-1 and TRBJ1-4; D is undetermined. Between the trimmed V and J ends, which lost 1 base and 6 bases, there was a span of 10 bases. Germline V CDR1 and CDR2: SGHRS, YFSETQ. The CDR3 is made up of 14 amino acids. The DNA for the CDR3 is TGCGCCAGCAGCTTGAGAGGACCCGATGAAAAACTGTTTTTT. Protein: CASSLRGPDEKLFF.

The chain links TRBV7-9 to TRBJ2-5, with D perhaps TRBD2 (5 bases). The J call may not be correct, given that the DNA end is closer to TRBJ2-7. The germline CDR1 and CDR2 sequences are SEHNR and FQNEAQ (reference sequence). This CDR3 contains 13 residues. The DNA of the CDR3 is TGTGCCAGCAGCTTAGCGCGGGTAAACGAGCAGTACTTC. It codes for CASSLARVNEQYF.

This clonotype was observed many times. V gene TRBV7-3 combines with J gene TRBJ2-2, with D perhaps being TRBD1 or TRBD2 (6 bases each). The germline CDR1 and CDR2 sequences are SGHTA and FQGTGA. This CDR3 region has 15 residues. Deletions cut 4 bases from V and 5 bases from J, with 14 bases between. CDR3 loop: CASSSQRGVTGELFF. CDR3 in DNA: TGTGCCAGCAGCTCCCAAAGGGGGGTAACCGGGGAGCTGTTTTTT.

The chain uses TRBV6-6 and TRBJ2-5; 9 bases map to TRBD2. The end of the DNA aligns better with TRBJ2-1, so the J call may be wrong. CDR1 is MNHNY, CDR2 SVGAGI, per germline (reference sequence). The CDR3 covers 15 residues. In DNA, the CDR3 is TGTGCCAGCAGTAGACCGGGACTAGCCCACAATGAGCAGTTCTTC. Its translation is CASSRPGLAHNEQFF.

This clonotype was seen at least ten times. This chain links TRBV28 with TRBJ1-4; D not resolved. V lost 2 bases to trimming and J lost 4 bases, with 11 bases between them. Germline V gene sequence: CDR1 MDHEN, CDR2 SYDVKM. The CDR3 consists of 15 residues. CDR3 sequence reads: CASSLGESINEKLFF. DNA of the CDR3: TGTGCCAGCAGTTTAGGGGAGAGCATTAATGAAAAACTGTTTTTT.

This clonotype has at least ten counts. V and J are TRBV6-1 and TRBJ2-7, with 8 bases identical to TRBD2. This CDR3 has 14 amino acids. Trimming cost V 9 bases and J 6 bases; bases outside gene matches: 13. Germline V gene lookup returns CDR1 MNHNS and CDR2 SASEGT. This CDR3 is CASSRIAGRGEQYF. DNA for the CDR3: TGTGCCAGTTCCCGGATAGCGGGGAGAGGCGAGCAGTACTTC.

A remark on this clonotype: Given the absence of the conserved phenylalanine or tryptophan at the CDR3 end, a read error is likely. The limits of the CDR3 on the DNA are not certain, so only TCRdb's listed CDR3 is given. This rearrangement joins TRBV6-8 to TRBJ2-3; TRBD1 was called by the table and not checked on the DNA. Germline CDR1 reads MNHGY; CDR2 reads SAAAGT. The CDR3 numbers 15 amino acids, ends counted. Here the CDR3 reads CASSLGGNYGYTFGR.

The gene calls are TRBV2 and TRBJ2-7; weak D call: TRBD2 (6 bases). This CDR3 has 12 amino acids. Trimming cost V 10 bases and J 1 base, with 11 bases left between them. Looked up from germline, CDR1 is SNHLY and CDR2 is FYNNEI. CDR3 DNA: TGTGCCACCGGGACTGAGTCCTACGAGCAGTACTTC. Protein product: CATGTESYEQYF.

The J gene is TRBJ2-5, the V gene TRBV6-1; D tentatively fits TRBD1 or TRBD2 (5 bases each). The J call is uncertain, as TRBJ2-7 better fits the DNA end. The length of the CDR3 is 15 residues. Per the germline V gene, CDR1 is MNHNS and CDR2 is SASEGT. The chain's CDR3 is CASREGISYSYEQYF. CDR3 nucleotide sequence: TGTGCCAGCAGAGAGGGGATCTCCTACTCCTACGAGCAGTACTTC.

The chain couples TRBV12-3 or TRBV12-4 to TRBJ2-1, with TRBD2 matching 10 bases. The CDR3 is 15 residues long. The J segment lost 10 bases and the V segment lost 6 bases, leaving 12 bases of the junction unmatched. The CDR3 coding sequence is TGTGCCAGCAGCTCCCATCCGGGACTAGCGAACGAGCAGTTCTTC. Its translation: CASSSHPGLANEQFF.

This clonotype was recorded at least ten times. The chain employs TRBV5-6 and TRBJ2-3; a possible D gene is TRBD2 (6 bases). V was clipped by 2 bases and J by 3 bases, with 13 bases between them. CDR1 is SGHDT and CDR2 is YYEEEE in the germline V gene. This CDR3 is 15 amino acids long. The CDR3 is CASSFGTVRTDTQYF. CDR3 nucleotides: TGTGCCAGCAGCTTCGGGACTGTAAGAACAGATACGCAGTATTTT.

This clonotype was observed at least ten times. The chain carries TRBV4-1 and TRBJ2-6; 9 bases map to TRBD2. The V gene end was trimmed by 0 bases and the J gene end by 1 base; junction bases not matched to a gene: 4. The germline CDR1 and CDR2 sequences are MGHRA and YSYEKL. The CDR3 loop spans 18 amino acids. For the CDR3, the DNA is TGCGCCAGCAGCCAAGACTGGCGGGAGGGGTCTGGGGCCAACGTCCTGACTTTC. It encodes CASSQDWREGSGANVLTF.

This clonotype showed up just a few times. The J gene is TRBJ2-7, the V gene TRBV15; D not resolved. Trimming stripped 0 bases from V and 0 bases from J, with 9 bases between. The CDR3 runs 15 residues. The germline V gene encodes CDR1 LNHNV and CDR2 YYDKDF (reference sequence). This CDR3 is CATSRDVSSSYEQYF. Written as DNA, the CDR3 is TGTGCCACCAGCAGAGATGTAAGCAGCTCCTACGAGCAGTACTTC.

This clonotype came up many times. The chain couples TRBV12-3 or TRBV12-4 to TRBJ1-1; D is uncertain. The V end was cut by 2 bases, the J end by 3 bases, with 4 bases between. There are 12 residues in the CDR3. CDR3 protein: CASSLQYTEAFF. For the CDR3, the DNA is TGTGCCAGCAGTTTACAGTACACTGAAGCTTTCTTT.

In its sample, this clonotype ranks as hyperexpanded. The junction and the germline gene differ at one end; a read error may be behind it. This rearrangement joins TRBV7-7 to TRBJ2-3; D is unclear. Germline assignment: CDR1 SSHAT and CDR2 FNYEAQ (reference sequence). The CDR3 totals 13 residues. CDR3 in amino acids: CASSLSGTDTQYF. CDR3 DNA sequence: TGTGCTAGCAGCTTAAGCGGCACAGATACGCAGTATTTT.

This rearrangement joins TRBV20-1 to TRBJ1-2, with 7 bases identical to TRBD1. Trimming at V came to 0 bases and at J to 4 bases, leaving 5 bases not matched to a gene. The CDR3 contains 14 residues. Germline CDR1 reads DFQATT; CDR2 reads SNEGSKA (reference sequence). CDR3 nucleotide sequence: TGCAGTGCTAGAGATCTCCGGGACAGCTATGGCTACACCTTC. This translates into CSARDLRDSYGYTF.